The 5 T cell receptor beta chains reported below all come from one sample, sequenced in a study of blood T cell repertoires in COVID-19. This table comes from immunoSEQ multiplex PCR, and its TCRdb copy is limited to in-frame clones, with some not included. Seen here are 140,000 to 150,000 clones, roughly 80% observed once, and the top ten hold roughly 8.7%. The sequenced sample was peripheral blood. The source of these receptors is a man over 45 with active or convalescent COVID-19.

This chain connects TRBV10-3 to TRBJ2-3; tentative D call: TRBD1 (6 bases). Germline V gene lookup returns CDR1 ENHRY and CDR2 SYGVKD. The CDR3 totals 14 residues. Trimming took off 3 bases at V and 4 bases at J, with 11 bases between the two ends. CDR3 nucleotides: TGTGCCATCAGTGACCGACAGGACGCAGATACGCAGTATTTT. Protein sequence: CAISDRQDADTQYF.

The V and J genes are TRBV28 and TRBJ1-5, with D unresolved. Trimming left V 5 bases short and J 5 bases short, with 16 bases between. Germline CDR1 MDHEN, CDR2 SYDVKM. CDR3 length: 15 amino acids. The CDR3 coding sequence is TGTGCCAGCAGTGCGGCCCTGGGGAGGGATCAGCCCCAGCATTTT. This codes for CASSAALGRDQPQHF.

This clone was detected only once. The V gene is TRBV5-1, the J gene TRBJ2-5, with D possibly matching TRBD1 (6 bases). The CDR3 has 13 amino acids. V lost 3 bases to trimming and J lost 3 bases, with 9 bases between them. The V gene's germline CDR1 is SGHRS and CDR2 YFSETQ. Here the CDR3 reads CASSSQGKETQYF. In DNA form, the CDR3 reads TGCGCCAGCAGCTCACAGGGAAAAGAGACCCAGTACTTC. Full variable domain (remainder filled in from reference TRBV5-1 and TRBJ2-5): KAGVTQTPRYLIKTRGQQVTLSCSPISGHRSVSWYQQTPGQGLQFLFEYFSETQRNKGNFPGRFSGRQFSNSRSEMNVSTLELGDSALYLCASSSQGKETQYFGPGTRLLVL.

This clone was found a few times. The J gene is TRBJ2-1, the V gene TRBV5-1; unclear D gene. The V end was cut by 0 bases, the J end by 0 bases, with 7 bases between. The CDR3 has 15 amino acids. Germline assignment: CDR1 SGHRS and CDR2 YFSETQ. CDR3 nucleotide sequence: TGCGCCAGCAGCTTGGCGTTGAGCTCCTACAATGAGCAGTTCTTC. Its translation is CASSLALSSYNEQFF.

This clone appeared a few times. The CDR3 spells CAISESPGSYGYTF. The DNA of the CDR3 is TGTGCCATCAGTGAGTCCCCAGGGTCCTATGGCTACACCTTC. The chain uses TRBV10-3 and TRBJ1-2; D possibly corresponds to TRBD1 (5 bases). Trimming cost V 0 bases and J 4 bases, with 9 bases left between them. Per germline, CDR1 ENHRY and CDR2 SYGVKD. The CDR3 has 14 residues.